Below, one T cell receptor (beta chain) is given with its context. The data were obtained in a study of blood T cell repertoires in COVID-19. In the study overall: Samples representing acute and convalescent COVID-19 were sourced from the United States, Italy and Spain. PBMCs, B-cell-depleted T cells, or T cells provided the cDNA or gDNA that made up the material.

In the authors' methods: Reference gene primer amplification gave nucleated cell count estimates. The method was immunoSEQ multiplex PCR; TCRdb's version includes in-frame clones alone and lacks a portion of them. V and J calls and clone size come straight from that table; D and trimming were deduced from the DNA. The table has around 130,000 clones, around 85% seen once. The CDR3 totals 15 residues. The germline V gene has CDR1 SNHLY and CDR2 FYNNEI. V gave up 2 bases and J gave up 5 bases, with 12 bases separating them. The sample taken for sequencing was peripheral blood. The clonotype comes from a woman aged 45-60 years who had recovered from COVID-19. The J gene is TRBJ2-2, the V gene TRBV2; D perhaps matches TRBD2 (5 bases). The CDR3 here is CASSESGRGTGELFF. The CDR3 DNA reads TGTGCCAGCAGTGAATCAGGCCGAGGGACCGGGGAGCTGTTTTTT.